A selection of T cell receptor beta chains follows, all from one sample in a study of cytomegalovirus exposure and HLA in healthy donors. Method: immunoSEQ multiplex PCR; TCRdb's copy keeps in-frame clones and lacks some. Seen in this sample are fewer than 110,000 clones; the ten most common clones hold 3.5%. What was sequenced was PBMCs. Receptors were obtained from a man between 35 and 55 years old in good health and CMV-seronegative. Both conserved end residues are part of each CDR3. Each record gives: V gene, J gene, D gene, CDR3 protein, CDR3 DNA. The D gene is left open where the match is weak.

TRBV25-1	TRBJ1-1	-	CASSETRDFTEAFF	TGTGCCAGCAGTGAAACAAGGGACTTCACTGAAGCTTTCTTT
TRBV6-6	TRBJ2-2	-	CASSSRVVSTGELFF	TGTGCCAGCAGTTCCAGGGTCGTGAGCACCGGGGAGCTGTTTTTT
TRBV7-8	TRBJ2-7	-	CASSVQDYEQYF	TGTGCCAGCAGCGTCCAGGACTACGAGCAGTACTTC
TRBV29-1	TRBJ1-1	-	CSVGRGYTEAFF	TGCAGCGTTGGGAGGGGCTACACTGAAGCTTTCTTT
TRBV5-6	TRBJ2-7	TRBD2	CASSMTSGKSYEQYF	TGTGCCAGCAGCATGACTAGCGGCAAATCCTACGAGCAGTACTTC
TRBV5-5	TRBJ2-5	TRBD1	CASSAIGQGGVGSQYF	TGTGCCAGCAGCGCGATCGGACAGGGTGGGGTTGGGTCCCAGTACTTC
TRBV10-3	TRBJ2-2	-	CATHRETNTGELFF	TGTGCCACCCATCGCGAGACGAACACCGGGGAGCTGTTTTTT
TRBV5-5	TRBJ1-6	TRBD1	CASSLGQGDSPLHF	TGTGCCAGCAGCCTGGGACAGGGGGATTCACCCCTCCACTTT
TRBV15	TRBJ1-2	TRBD1	CATSTGTDYGYTF	TGTGCCACCAGTACTGGGACAGACTATGGCTACACCTTC
TRBV19	TRBJ2-5	TRBD2	CASSMGTSGETQYF	TGTGCCAGTAGTATGGGGACTAGCGGAGAGACCCAGTACTTC
TRBV5-4	TRBJ2-5	-	CASSLVAEETQYF	TGTGCCAGCAGCTTGGTGGCTGAAGAGACCCAGTACTTC
TRBV10-1	TRBJ2-1	TRBD1	CASGDRAHEQFF	TGCGCCAGCGGGGACAGAGCCCATGAGCAGTTCTTC
TRBV28	TRBJ1-2	-	CASSFLQANYGYTF	TGTGCCAGCAGTTTTCTGCAGGCGAACTATGGCTACACCTTC
TRBV4-3	TRBJ1-5	-	CASSQEGGRCSQPQHF	TGCGCCAGCAGCCAAGAAGGGGGACGGTGCAGTCAGCCCCAGCATTTT
TRBV5-5	TRBJ1-4	-	CASSLGGGKEKLFF	TGTGCCAGCAGCCTAGGCGGGGGGAAAGAAAAACTGTTTTTT
TRBV6-6	TRBJ2-1	-	CASGARESYNEQFF	TGTGCCAGCGGAGCTCGCGAATCCTACAATGAGCAGTTCTTC
TRBV9	TRBJ2-1	-	CASSVGQNEQFF	TGTGCCAGCAGCGTAGGACAAAATGAGCAGTTCTTC
TRBV5-1	TRBJ1-1	TRBD1	CASNRIDRGRNTEAFF	TGCGCCAGCAACCGGATCGACAGGGGGCGGAACACTGAAGCTTTCTTT
TRBV19	TRBJ1-1	-	CASRDPGDAEAFF	TGTGCCAGCAGAGATCCAGGGGACGCTGAAGCTTTCTTT
TRBV29-1	TRBJ1-1	-	CSVRVLGTEAFF	TGCAGCGTTCGGGTGCTGGGCACTGAAGCTTTCTTT
TRBV7-9	TRBJ2-7	TRBD2	CASSSSGSVYEQYF	TGTGCCAGCAGTTCTAGCGGGAGTGTATACGAGCAGTACTTC
TRBV19	TRBJ1-2	-	CATRGGWYGYTF	TGTGCCACAAGGGGGGGGTGGTATGGCTACACCTTC
TRBV19	TRBJ2-5	TRBD2	CASSRRTSGQETQYF	TGTGCCAGTAGTAGGAGGACTAGCGGCCAAGAGACCCAGTACTTC
TRBV30	TRBJ1-1	-	CAWTRGTLVNTEAFF	TGTGCCTGGACCCGGGGGACCTTGGTGAACACTGAAGCTTTCTTT
TRBV19	TRBJ1-2	-	CASSSKSGYGYTF	TGTGCCAGTAGTTCGAAGTCGGGCTATGGCTACACCTTC
TRBV7-8	TRBJ1-2	-	CASSLALGGDYGYTF	TGTGCCAGCAGCTTAGCGCTCGGTGGAGACTATGGCTACACCTTC
TRBV7-9	TRBJ2-1	TRBD2	CASSLAGGEGHEQFF	TGTGCCAGCAGCTTAGCGGGGGGGGAAGGCCATGAGCAGTTCTTC
TRBV7-2	TRBJ1-2	TRBD1	CASSYRQGADGYTF	TGTGCCAGCAGCTACCGACAGGGGGCGGATGGCTACACCTTC
TRBV4-3	TRBJ2-7	-	CASSQGRSYFYEQYF	TGCGCCAGCAGCCAAGGCCGAAGCTACTTCTACGAGCAGTACTTC
TRBV6-5	TRBJ2-7	-	CASSYSVQDSYEQYF	TGTGCCAGCAGTTACTCGGTTCAGGATTCCTACGAGCAGTACTTC
TRBV4-3	TRBJ2-7	-	CASSQARVDLPEQYF	TGCGCCAGCAGCCAAGCGCGCGTCGATCTCCCCGAGCAGTACTTC
TRBV9	TRBJ1-2	-	CASSVAWTGMNYGYTF	TGTGCCAGCAGCGTAGCTTGGACGGGGATGAACTATGGCTACACCTTC
TRBV18	TRBJ2-1	TRBD1	CASSPPGQSYNEQFF	TGTGCCAGCTCACCTCCGGGACAGAGCTACAATGAGCAGTTCTTC
TRBV2	TRBJ1-6	TRBD1	CASGQGAVNSPLHF	TGTGCCAGCGGACAGGGGGCTGTAAATTCACCCCTCCACTTT